This T cell receptor beta chain appears in the sequencing data of a study of T cells in Graves' hyperthyroidism and ophthalmopathy. Overall study context: Peripheral blood was collected at initial diagnosis, before any treatment.

The CDR3 regions of TCR beta were amplified from RNA transcripts. TCR CDR3 underwent first-round RT-PCR with the HTBI primer set. TCRdb called the multiplex PCR reads again in MiXCR, with one record for every CDR3 protein. The sample holds fewer than 110,000 distinct CDR3 sequences, more than 15% seen once. The CDR3 is 16 residues long. Trimming shortened V by 4 bases and J by 11 bases, and 26 bases separated the two germline ends. CDR1 MNHEY and CDR2 SMNVEV come from the germline V gene (reference sequence). Sequenced material: blood. The sequence was collected from a woman aged 50 to 65 with Graves' hyperthyroidism. The chain is built from TRBV27 and TRBJ1-1; TRBD1 might be the D (5 bases). In DNA, the CDR3 is TGTGCCAGCAGTTCCTTTGCGGGGGAAAATCGTTTACTGGCTTTCTTT. As protein: CASSSFAGENRLLAFF.